The 29 T cell receptor beta chains reported below all come from one sample, sequenced in a study of cytomegalovirus exposure and HLA in healthy donors. The PCR was carried out with 60 Vbeta primers and 13 Jbeta primers. Profiled with immunoSEQ multiplex PCR; TCRdb holds only in-frame clones, not every one. The repertoire consists of under 200,000 clones, with over 70% occurring once and the leading ten covering roughly 4.7%. The sample taken for sequencing was PBMCs. These receptors were obtained from a man aged 25-40 years in good health and CMV-seronegative.

This clone appeared a few times. V gene TRBV5-1 combines with J gene TRBJ2-7; D is possibly TRBD2 (6 bases). The CDR3 extends over 15 amino acids. Looked up from germline, CDR1 is SGHRS and CDR2 is YFSETQ. Trimming left V 3 bases short and J 3 bases short, with 16 bases between. CDR3 loop: CASSYTRGGYYEQYF. In nucleotides, the CDR3 is TGCGCCAGCAGCTACACCCGAGGAGGGTACTACGAGCAGTACTTC.

The chain carries TRBV9 and TRBJ2-7, with 8 bases fitting TRBD1. The V and J ends lost 0 bases and 5 bases, in that order; junction bases with no gene match: 7. The germline V gene encodes CDR1 SGDLS and CDR2 YYNGEE. The CDR3 covers 15 residues. In DNA form, the CDR3 reads TGTGCCAGCAGCGTAGGTGGACAGGGCGCTAACGAGCAGTACTTC. It yields the protein CASSVGGQGANEQYF.

The chain carries TRBV6-1 and TRBJ1-5; 7 bases fit TRBD1. Trimming cost V 5 bases and J 6 bases; bases outside gene matches: 7. CDR1 is MNHNS, CDR2 SASEGT, per germline. This CDR3 has 14 amino acids. The CDR3 region is CASSMETGIQPQHF. Written as DNA, the CDR3 is TGTGCCAGCAGTATGGAGACAGGGATTCAGCCCCAGCATTTT.

This rearrangement joins TRBV7-3 to TRBJ1-1, with TRBD1 identical over 7 bases. The germline V gene encodes CDR1 SGHTA and CDR2 FQGTGA. The CDR3 length is 15 residues. The junction had 6 bases not matched to a gene; V was cut back by 3 bases and J by 2 bases. The DNA for the CDR3 is TGTGCCAGCAGCTTCGACAGGGATCGAAACACTGAAGCTTTCTTT. Translation gives CASSFDRDRNTEAFF.

The chain combines TRBV7-2 with TRBJ1-4, with TRBD1 matching over 9 bases. The CDR3 consists of 15 residues. Trimming removed 4 bases from V and 15 bases from J; junction bases left unmatched: 15. CDR1 SGHTA and CDR2 FQGNSA come from the germline V gene. This chain's CDR3 is CASSSGTGRGGRMFF. Here the CDR3 DNA reads TGTGCCAGCAGCTCCGGGACAGGGAGAGGGGGTAGAATGTTTTTT.

J is TRBJ1-4 and V is TRBV10-3; TRBD1 matches at 10 bases. V dropped 0 bases and J dropped 4; count of bases not matched to a gene: 8. Germline loops: CDR1 ENHRY, CDR2 SYGVKD. This CDR3 has 18 residues. For the CDR3, the DNA is TGTGCCATCAGTGAGTCATCGGGACAGGGGACCGTTAATGAAAAACTGTTTTTT. It is translated as CAISESSGQGTVNEKLFF.

The rearrangement links TRBV6-6 to TRBJ1-4; 11 bases are a match to TRBD1. Germline values: CDR1 MNHNY, CDR2 SVGAGI (reference sequence). CDR3 length equals 14 residues. J was trimmed by 7 bases and V by 4 bases; bases with no gene match: 2. Here the CDR3 reads CASSWTGGSEKLFF. The CDR3 nucleotides are TGTGCCAGCAGTTGGACAGGGGGCAGTGAAAAACTGTTTTTT.

This clone showed up just once. This chain connects TRBV5-6 to TRBJ2-2, with D perhaps TRBD2 (6 bases). CDR3 size: 14 residues. Between the trimmed V and J ends, which lost 0 bases and 3 bases, there was a span of 6 bases. Germline assignment: CDR1 SGHDT and CDR2 YYEEEE. This CDR3 reads CASSLGLDTGELFF. CDR3 sequence (DNA): TGTGCCAGCAGCTTGGGACTAGACACCGGGGAGCTGTTTTTT. Looking up the rest from reference TRBV5-6 and TRBJ2-2 gives the full variable domain: DAGVTQSPTHLIKTRGQQVTLRCSPKSGHDTVSWYQQALGQGPQFIFQYYEEEERQRGNFPDRFSGHQFPNYSSELNVNALLLGDSALYLCASSLGLDTGELFFGEGSRLTVL.

The chain links TRBV30 to TRBJ2-6, with D possibly matching TRBD2 (6 bases). V shed 5 bases and J shed 1 base, with 15 bases lying between them. CDR1 is GTSNPN and CDR2 is SVGIG in the germline V gene (reference sequence). This CDR3 has 16 residues. The CDR3 region has the DNA TGTGCCTGGGGTATTGGAGGGGTTTCTGGGGCCAACGTCCTGACTTTC. This sequence encodes CAWGIGGVSGANVLTF.

Only one count was recorded for this clone. V gene TRBV15 combines with J gene TRBJ2-7, with 11 bases identical to TRBD1. Germline CDR1 reads LNHNV; CDR2 reads YYDKDF (reference sequence). The V and J ends lost 0 bases and 3 bases, in that order; junction bases with no gene match: 10. This CDR3 region has 18 residues. This CDR3 reads CATSRDGTGGGLVYEQYF. The CDR3, as DNA: TGTGCCACCAGCAGAGATGGGACAGGGGGTGGGCTGGTCTACGAGCAGTACTTC. Using reference TRBV15 and TRBJ2-7 for the parts outside the CDR3, the full variable domain is DAMVIQNPRYQVTQFGKPVTLSCSQTLNHNVMYWYQQKSSQAPKLLFHYYDKDFNNEADTPDNFQSRRPNTSFCFLDIRSPGLGDTAMYLCATSRDGTGGGLVYEQYFGPGTRLTVT.

The chain joins TRBV7-8 to TRBJ2-2, with D possibly being TRBD2 (5 bases). The CDR3 covers 14 residues. The V gene's germline CDR1 is SGHVS and CDR2 FQNEAQ. The germline V and J ends were trimmed by 3 bases and 7 bases, with 12 bases remaining between them. This CDR3 reads CASSFRGQVGELFF. DNA of the CDR3: TGTGCCAGCAGCTTTCGCGGGCAGGTCGGGGAGCTGTTTTTT.

V gene TRBV28 combines with J gene TRBJ1-1, with D possibly TRBD1 on 5 matching bases. Looked up from germline, CDR1 is MDHEN and CDR2 is SYDVKM. Trimming removed 8 bases from V and 1 base from J, with 11 bases in between. CDR3 length: 13 amino acids. The DNA of the CDR3 is TGTGCCAGCTGGGGGGACCGGAACACTGAAGCTTTCTTT. It specifies CASWGDRNTEAFF. Supplemented by reference TRBV28 and TRBJ1-1, the full variable domain reads DVKVTQSSRYLVKRTGEKVFLECVQDMDHENMFWYRQDPGLGLRLIYFSYDVKMKEKGDIPEGYSVSREKKERFSLILESASTNQTSMYLCASWGDRNTEAFFGQGTRLTVV.

The chain uses TRBV15 and TRBJ2-7; the D is unclear. The length of the CDR3 is 14 residues. The V and J ends lost 0 bases and 6 bases respectively, with 12 bases between them. Germline loops: CDR1 LNHNV, CDR2 YYDKDF (reference sequence). The CDR3 spells CATSRDMSSREQYF. CDR3 bases: TGTGCCACCAGCAGAGATATGAGTAGCCGCGAGCAGTACTTC.

CDR3 in amino acids: CASSLPVRGPSYEQYF. The CDR3 DNA follows: TGTGCCAGCAGTTTACCCGTCAGGGGGCCCTCCTACGAGCAGTACTTC. The V gene is TRBV28, the J gene TRBJ2-7; 8 positions match TRBD1. The ends lost 2 bases at V and 0 bases at J; junction bases unmatched: 6. Germline loops: CDR1 MDHEN, CDR2 SYDVKM. This CDR3 has 16 residues.

J is TRBJ1-4 and V is TRBV19; no reliable D call. Germline V gene lookup returns CDR1 LNHDA and CDR2 SQIVND (reference sequence). This CDR3 has 13 residues. V was cut by 5 bases and J by 10 bases, with 14 bases left in between. The CDR3: CASSVSGIGKLFF. CDR3 DNA: TGTGCCAGTAGTGTTTCGGGGATTGGAAAACTGTTTTTT. Filled out from reference TRBV19 and TRBJ1-4, the complete variable domain reads DGGITQSPKYLFRKEGQNVTLSCEQNLNHDAMYWYRQDPGQGLRLIYYSQIVNDFQKGDIAEGYSVSREKKESFPLTVTSAQKNPTAFYLCASSVSGIGKLFFGSGTQLSVL.

The J gene is TRBJ1-2, the V gene TRBV11-2, with 7 bases aligning to TRBD1. CDR3 length equals 13 residues. Trimming cost V 5 bases and J 4 bases; bases outside gene matches: 4. The germline CDR1 and CDR2 sequences are SGHAT and FQNNGV. The CDR3 bases are TGTGCCAGCAGCCAGGGACAGAGCTATGGCTACACCTTC. It is translated as CASSQGQSYGYTF.

This chain joins TRBV27 and TRBJ1-1; TRBD1 agrees at 7 bases. V lost 5 bases to trimming and J lost 4 bases; unmatched junction nucleotides: 13. The CDR3 totals 16 residues. The germline V gene encodes CDR1 MNHEY and CDR2 SMNVEV (reference sequence). CDR3 region: CASSIHRQGFATEAFF. As DNA, the CDR3 is TGTGCCAGCAGTATCCACCGACAGGGTTTTGCCACTGAAGCTTTCTTT.

A few counts support this clone. The chain joins TRBV2 to TRBJ2-7; perhaps TRBD1 as D (5 bases). V lost 2 bases and J lost 3, with 11 bases in between. Germline V gene sequence: CDR1 SNHLY, CDR2 FYNNEI. CDR3 length: 14 residues. In nucleotides, the CDR3 is TGTGCCAGCAGTGAATCAGGGTCCCTCTACGAGCAGTACTTC. Translating gives CASSESGSLYEQYF.

This clone was counted a single time. The CDR3 sequence: CASSAGITYGYTF. CDR3 DNA: TGTGCCAGCAGTGCAGGGATCACCTATGGCTACACCTTC. This chain joins TRBV2 and TRBJ1-2; weak D call: TRBD1 (5 bases). This CDR3 region has 13 residues. The germline V and J ends were trimmed by 4 bases and 4 bases, with 10 bases remaining between them. The germline V gene has CDR1 SNHLY and CDR2 FYNNEI.

The chain has TRBV2 and TRBJ2-7; 12 nucleotides agree with TRBD2. The V gene's germline CDR1 is SNHLY and CDR2 FYNNEI. This CDR3 spans 14 amino acids. V lost 7 bases, J lost 5 bases, and 6 bases stayed unmatched. The CDR3 region has the DNA TGTGCCAGCAAGGCTAGCGGGGGGGCCAACGAGCAGTACTTC. Its translation is CASKASGGANEQYF.

The rearrangement links TRBV2 to TRBJ1-4; 8 nucleotides agree with TRBD1. This CDR3 spans 15 amino acids. Germline V gene lookup returns CDR1 SNHLY and CDR2 FYNNEI. Germline trimming cut 3 bases from V and 3 bases from J; bases unmatched to any gene: 3. CDR3 amino acids: CASSDQGAPNEKLFF. The CDR3 DNA sequence: TGTGCCAGCAGTGATCAGGGGGCTCCTAATGAAAAACTGTTTTTT.

This sequence joins TRBV7-9 and TRBJ2-7, with D maybe TRBD1 (6 bases). Germline V gene data show CDR1 as SEHNR and CDR2 as FQNEAQ (reference sequence). The CDR3 consists of 13 residues. V lost 3 bases, J lost 3 bases, and 9 bases lay in between. In DNA, the CDR3 is TGTGCCAGCAGCTTCACAGGGATCTACGAGCAGTACTTC. It encodes CASSFTGIYEQYF.

The rearrangement uses TRBV5-6 and TRBJ2-7, with D possibly TRBD2 on 5 matching bases. The CDR3 covers 15 residues. The V gene's germline CDR1 is SGHDT and CDR2 YYEEEE. Trimming took 0 bases from V and 0 from J, leaving 10 bases between them. For the CDR3, the DNA is TGTGCCAGCAGCTTGGCCGGGGTTAGCTCCTACGAGCAGTACTTC. This encodes CASSLAGVSSYEQYF.

The V and J genes are TRBV7-9 and TRBJ1-2, with D uncertain. Germline V gene sequence: CDR1 SEHNR, CDR2 FQNEAQ (reference sequence). V was shortened by 5 bases and J by 8 bases, with 15 bases between the two germline ends. This CDR3 is built from 13 residues. In nucleotides, the CDR3 is TGTGCCAGCAGCCCCACCTACTACACAGGCTACACCTTC. Amino acid sequence: CASSPTYYTGYTF. The full variable domain, its missing parts supplied by reference TRBV7-9 and TRBJ1-2, is DTGVSQNPRHKITKRGQNVTFRCDPISEHNRLYWYRQTLGQGPEFLTYFQNEAQLEKSRLLSDRFSAERPKGSFSTLEIQRTEQGDSAMYLCASSPTYYTGYTFGSGTRLTVV.

This chain uses TRBV6-4 with TRBJ1-1; 8 nucleotides match TRBD1. Trimming took 0 bases from V and 7 from J; bases not matched to a gene: 16. CDR3 length: 18 residues. In germline, CDR1 is MRHNA, CDR2 SNTAGT. CDR3 sequence: CASSDSKTLQGEKSEAFF. CDR3 sequence (DNA): TGTGCCAGCAGTGACTCTAAGACCCTACAGGGGGAGAAGAGTGAAGCTTTCTTT.

The gene calls are TRBV5-1 and TRBJ2-1; D unresolved. Germline CDR1 SGHRS, CDR2 YFSETQ. There are 12 residues in the CDR3. V was pared by 2 bases and J by 9 bases, with 9 bases between. CDR3 bases: TGCGCCAGCAGCTTCTCGGGTCCTGAGCAGTTCTTC. Its translation is CASSFSGPEQFF.

The V call is TRBV5-6, the J call TRBJ2-1; possibly TRBD1 or TRBD2 for D (6 bases each). Trimming cost V 4 bases and J 4 bases, with 18 bases left between them. The CDR3 loop spans 16 amino acids. CDR1 and CDR2 (germline): SGHDT, YYEEEE. The CDR3 DNA reads TGTGCCAGCAGCCTGGGGGGACACCCAAGGTACAATGAGCAGTTCTTC. Protein sequence: CASSLGGHPRYNEQFF.

The chain carries TRBV11-1 and TRBJ1-6; D remains unclear. V was clipped by 5 bases and J by 8 bases, with 10 bases between them. The CDR3 runs 13 residues. Germline V gives CDR1 SGHAT, CDR2 FQDESV (reference sequence). The CDR3 spells CASSQGVDSPLHF. The CDR3 nucleotides are TGTGCCAGCAGCCAAGGAGTAGATTCACCCCTCCACTTT.

The sample holds one count of this clone. V gene TRBV2 combines with J gene TRBJ1-6; 7 positions match TRBD1. The V segment lost 9 bases and the J segment 4 bases; nucleotides outside the gene matches: 6. In germline, CDR1 is SNHLY, CDR2 FYNNEI. This CDR3 is 14 amino acids long. The CDR3 bases are TGTGCCAGATCGACAGGGAAATATAATTCACCCCTCCACTTT. It is translated as CARSTGKYNSPLHF.